This T cell receptor (beta chain) derives from a study of regulatory T cells in long-lasting Graves disease. Combining iRepertoire HTBI primers with Arm-PCR of CDR3 regions, the authors built TCR beta libraries. TCRdb reanalysed the multiplex PCR reads using MiXCR and keeps one entry per CDR3 protein. The repertoire has 410,000 or so distinct CDR3 sequences, about 15% of them found once; the top ten carry approximately 15%. Time point: newly diagnosed GD, antithyroid drugs for less than 3 months. TCR sequences were obtained from RNA taken from PBMCs. Germline V lookup: CDR1 MNHEY, CDR2 SVGAGI. The CDR3 extends over 16 amino acids. The V and J ends lost 2 bases and 4 bases respectively, with 18 bases between them. This clonotype was observed a handful of times. The same sample was also studied in work on T cells in Graves' hyperthyroidism and ophthalmopathy.

Material: peripheral blood mononuclear cells (PBMCs), obtained at new diagnosis, from a patient treated with antithyroid drugs. The chain uses TRBV6-5 and TRBJ2-7; perhaps TRBD2 as D (6 bases). This clonotype was obtained from a woman in her twenties or thirties with Graves disease. The CDR3 loop reads CASSYLERAFGYEQYF. DNA of the CDR3: TGTGCCAGCAGTTACCTGGAGCGGGCGTTCGGGTACGAGCAGTACTTC.